Sequencing of this T cell receptor beta chain was carried out in a study of T cell responses to AZD1222 COVID-19 vaccine. TCRdb keeps only in-frame clones here, not all; method: immunoSEQ multiplex PCR. The data show about 130,000 clones, with more than 75% seen just once and roughly 0.98% held by the top ten. Turning to this clone: Antigen: not known.

Study outcomes and limitations: Spike was spanned by vaccine-associated CD4 TCRs, with dominance at 160-218 and 743-854. Among those given AZD1222, only five or six were seropositive at baseline. Females made up more of the donors, who were largely white British, and clonal diversity may have come out too low.

Specimen: peripheral blood, collected 28 days after the second AZD1222 dose. The TCR was taken from an adult who received the AZD1222 COVID-19 vaccine.

CDR3 sequence: CASSLAVGSANYGYTF. CDR3 bases: TGTGCCAGCAGCTTAGCGGTCGGGAGCGCTAACTATGGCTACACCTTC. The rearrangement links TRBV7-9 to TRBJ1-2; D is undetermined. The V and J ends lost 0 bases and 0 bases respectively, with 11 bases between them. CDR1 and CDR2 (germline): SEHNR, FQNEAQ (reference sequence). The CDR3 is made up of 16 amino acids.